This record covers a single T cell receptor beta chain. The sample carries other DNA sequences with the same CDR3. V lost 1 base to trimming and J lost 4 bases, with 4 bases between them. CDR1 is SNHLY, CDR2 FYNNEI, per germline. CDR3 length equals 12 residues. The sample comes from a study of shared clonotypes between healthy human individuals. Background on the study: Samples came from two female and three male donors aged 18 to 49.

Deep-level assay runs were performed. Sequencing was performed on unsorted PBMC DNA using ten immunoSEQ deep assay plates. TCRdb's table, derived via immunoSEQ multiplex PCR, lists solely in-frame clones and lacks some. In the table there are about 470,000 clones, about 85% of which are singletons. This receptor was obtained from a woman aged 40 to 50 in good health. Some clones in this sample may be carry-over from other donors' samples. The chain has TRBV2 and TRBJ1-2; D unresolved. The sequenced sample was PBMCs. DNA of the CDR3: TGTGCCAGCAGTGAAGGCGGCTATGGCTACACCTTC. Protein sequence: CASSEGGYGYTF.